These 15 T cell receptor beta chains were all obtained from the same sample, sequenced in a study of tumor and adjacent non-tumor tissue in lung cancer. Three rounds of nested PCR, following a modified ARM-PCR protocol, produced the TCRbeta library. TCRdb re-called the multiplex PCR reads with MiXCR, one entry per CDR3 protein. The table has tens of thousands of distinct CDR3 sequences, approximately 80% seen once. No cell sorting was done before RNA was extracted from the tissue. This non-tumor lung sample came from over 3 cm beyond the tumor edge. Sequencing input: distant non-tumor lung tissue. The source is a man between 60 and 75 years old with non-small cell lung cancer.

This clonotype was counted ten times or more. The chain employs TRBV5-8 and TRBJ1-3, with 9 bases that match TRBD1. This CDR3 comprises 16 residues. Germline CDR1 and CDR2: SGHTS and YDEGEE. V trimming: 0 bases; J trimming: 3 bases; junction bases outside the gene matches: 4. CDR3 sequence (DNA): TGTGCCAGCAGCTTGGACCGACAGGGGGGTGGAAACACCATATATTTT. Its translation is CASSLDRQGGGNTIYF.

Of note for this clonotype: Since the CDR3 does not end with the conserved phenylalanine or tryptophan, this likely comes from a read error. The rearrangement links TRBV11-2 to TRBJ1-2; possibly TRBD1 for D (6 bases). The CDR3 sequence is 13 residues long. Deletions cut 0 bases from V and 5 bases from J, with 7 bases between. The germline V gene encodes CDR1 SGHAT and CDR2 FQNNGV. Written as DNA, the CDR3 is TGTGCCAGCAGCTTAGACAGGGGTTATGGCTACACCTTA. Translation: CASSLDRGYGYTL.

The J gene is TRBJ2-7, the V gene TRBV20-1, with D possibly TRBD1 on 6 matching bases. CDR3 length equals 15 residues. From germline, CDR1 is DFQATT and CDR2 SNEGSKA (reference sequence). V was trimmed by 6 bases and J by 2 bases, leaving 20 bases between them. In nucleotides, the CDR3 is TGCAGTGCCGCCTCAGGGGCACTCGGAACCTACGAGCAGTACTTC. Protein sequence: CSAASGALGTYEQYF.

Turning to this clonotype: The missing conserved phenylalanine or tryptophan at the end of this CDR3 makes a read error likely. The V and J genes are TRBV20-1 and TRBJ2-7; a weak D match, TRBD2 (5 bases). The CDR3 totals 13 residues. Per the germline V gene, CDR1 is DFQATT and CDR2 is SNEGSKA (reference sequence). The CDR3 nucleotides are TGCAATGCTAGAGACGCTAGCACCCCCGAGCAGTACTTA. Translation gives CNARDASTPEQYL.

As concerns this clonotype: Its ends do not fully match the called genes, so a read error is possible. This chain joins TRBV20-1 and TRBJ1-5; D might be TRBD1 (5 bases). The V gene's germline CDR1 is DFQATT and CDR2 SNEGSKA (reference sequence). The CDR3 consists of 14 residues. The CDR3 is CSVKSGDSPIVQDF. The CDR3 nucleotides read TGCAGTGTTAAATCAGGCGACAGCCCTATCGTACAGGATTTT.

V gene TRBV20-1 combines with J gene TRBJ2-3; D call uncertain. Germline CDR1 reads DFQATT; CDR2 reads SNEGSKA (reference sequence). V gave up 4 bases and J gave up 1 base, with 15 bases separating them. The CDR3 length is 15 residues. For the CDR3, the DNA is TGCAGTGCTACAGTGGAATTTCAGGGCACAGATACGCAGTATTTT. Amino acids: CSATVEFQGTDTQYF.

The V call is TRBV11-2, the J call TRBJ2-3, with TRBD2 matching 10 bases. V was pared by 6 bases and J by 7 bases, with 7 bases of the junction left unmatched. The CDR3 runs 14 residues. The germline gives CDR1 SGHAT, CDR2 FQNNGV. CDR3 sequence (DNA): TGTGCCAGCAGACTAGCGGGGTTAACATATACGCAGTATTTT. Its translation is CASRLAGLTYTQYF.

This chain connects TRBV29-1 to TRBJ1-1; D possibly corresponds to TRBD1 (5 bases). V was pared by 3 bases and J by 5 bases, with 13 bases between. The germline CDR1 and CDR2 sequences are SQVTM and ANQGSEA. CDR3 size: 13 residues. CDR3 loop: CSVEDKGLTEAFF. The CDR3 nucleotides are TGCAGCGTTGAGGACAAGGGGTTAACTGAAGCTTTCTTT. Together with reference TRBV29-1 and TRBJ1-1, the CDR3 gives the full variable domain: SAVISQKPSRDICQRGTSLTIQCQVDSQVTMMFWYRQQPGQSLTLIATANQGSEATYESGFVIDKFPISRPNLTFSTLTVSNMSPEDSSIYLCSVEDKGLTEAFFGQGTRLTVV.

As regards this clonotype: This CDR3 fails to terminate in the conserved phenylalanine or tryptophan, so it likely reflects a read error. The chain is built from TRBV11-2 and TRBJ2-5, with D unclear. CDR3 length: 14 residues. Germline CDR1 and CDR2: SGHAT and FQNNGV. CDR3 sequence reads: CASSSGKVQGTQYS. The CDR3 DNA sequence: TGTGCTAGCAGCTCTGGAAAGGTCCAAGGGACCCAGTACTCC.

As for this clonotype: One junction end does not reproduce the germline sequence, and a read error may be involved. The chain uses TRBV11-1 and TRBJ2-1; possible D gene TRBD2, 5 bases. This CDR3 region has 15 residues. The germline CDR1 and CDR2 sequences are SGHAT and FQDESV (reference sequence). Written as DNA, the CDR3 is TGTGCCAGTAGCGTGAACAAAGAATCCTACAATGAGCAACTCTTC. This sequence encodes CASSVNKESYNEQLF.

Details on this clonotype: A read error may produce the germline difference seen at one junction end. The chain has TRBV20-1 and TRBJ1-6; 10 bases are a match to TRBD1. The CDR3 is 18 residues long. CDR1 is DFQATT and CDR2 is SNEGSKA in the germline V gene (reference sequence). CDR3 bases: TGCAGTGCTGGAGCTACACCGGGACAGGGGTTCTATAATTCACCCATCCACTTT. Translation gives CSAGATPGQGFYNSPIHF.

The chain employs TRBV6-5 and TRBJ2-5; D is unclear. V gave up 6 bases and J gave up 1 base, with 12 bases separating them. This CDR3 has 14 amino acids. Per germline, CDR1 MNHEY and CDR2 SVGAGI. The CDR3: CASRNDNVQETQYF. The DNA for the CDR3 is TGTGCCAGCAGGAATGACAACGTCCAAGAGACCCAGTACTTC.

In regard to this clonotype: At one end the junction does not follow the germline gene, possibly because of a read error. The chain recombines TRBV5-4 with TRBJ1-1, with D uncertain. The CDR3 is 14 residues long. Germline-derived CDR1 and CDR2 are SGHNT and YYREEE (reference sequence). The CDR3 protein is CASSATWVRTDAFF. For the CDR3, the DNA is TGTGCCAGCAGCGCTACATGGGTGCGTACTGATGCTTTCTTT.

This clonotype was found once. The chain employs TRBV5-4 and TRBJ2-7; D gene uncertain. CDR1 is SGHNT and CDR2 is YYREEE in the germline V gene (reference sequence). The CDR3 is 14 amino acids. V gave up 3 bases and J gave up 2 bases, with 12 bases separating them. CDR3 protein: CASSSAARTYEQYF. CDR3 DNA: TGTGCCAGCAGCTCCGCCGCCCGGACCTACGAGCAGTACTTC. The full variable domain, rest sourced from reference TRBV5-4 and TRBJ2-7, is ETGVTQSPTHLIKTRGQQVTLRCSSQSGHNTVSWYQQALGQGPQFIFQYYREEENGRGNFPPRFSGLQFPNYSSELNVNALELDDSALYLCASSSAARTYEQYFGPGTRLTVT.

About this clonotype itself: In this CDR3 the conserved last residue, phenylalanine or tryptophan, is missing, so a read error is likely. V and J are TRBV20-1 and TRBJ2-4; weak D call: TRBD1 (5 bases). Germline CDR1 and CDR2: DFQATT and SNEGSKA (reference sequence). The CDR3 has 19 amino acids. Between the trimmed V and J ends, which lost 5 bases and 3 bases, there was a span of 29 bases. CDR3 DNA: TGCAGTGCTGGAGCCGTCGACCGGGCCCTACAGGTGGTCAAAAACATTCAGTACTAC. Translating gives CSAGAVDRALQVVKNIQYY.